Listed below are T cell receptor beta chains from one sample, sequenced in a study of T cell changes during pregnancy in multiple sclerosis. Generated by immunoSEQ multiplex PCR, the TCRdb table keeps only in-frame clones and is missing some. The table has about 79,000 clones, roughly 93% seen once. Sequenced material: peripheral blood, taken in the second trimester of pregnancy. Every receptor here comes from a female donor in good health, enrolled as a control in a pregnancy study. Each CDR3 is given with its conserved first and last residue. The order of the fields is clone size, D gene, V gene, J gene, CDR3 protein, CDR3 DNA. A D gene is named only where the DNA matches it firmly. Size is omitted from some rows. Given values are once, few, many or a class for expanded clones.

>NA|NA|TRBV23-1|TRBJ1-1
CASSQSQNTEAFF
TGCGCCAGCAGTCAATCTCAGAACACTGAAGCTTTCTTT
>NA|NA|TRBV4-3|TRBJ1-1
CASSQVGHNIMNTEAFF
TGCGCCAGCAGCCAAGTGGGACACAATATCATGAACACTGAAGCTTTCTTT
>NA|TRBD2|TRBV9|TRBJ2-1
CASSVGGSAYNEQFF
TGTGCCAGCAGCGTAGGCGGGAGCGCCTACAATGAGCAGTTCTTC
>NA|TRBD2|TRBV4-1|TRBJ2-4
CASSQGVHGLAGGLAKNIQYF
TGCGCCAGCAGCCAAGGGGTGCACGGACTAGCGGGGGGGCTAGCCAAAAACATTCAGTACTTC
>NA|NA|TRBV7-9|TRBJ2-3
CASRGALFSTDTQYF
TGTGCCAGCAGGGGGGCCCTATTCAGCACAGATACGCAGTATTTT
>NA|TRBD1|TRBV19|TRBJ1-1
CASSTDRERLNTEAFF
TGTGCCAGTAGTACCGACAGGGAACGATTGAACACTGAAGCTTTCTTT
>few|NA|TRBV30|TRBJ1-1
CAWSRKGGTEAFF
TGTGCCTGGAGTCGAAAGGGAGGCACTGAAGCTTTCTTT
>NA|NA|TRBV6-5|TRBJ2-1
CASTRGTAYNEQFF
TGTGCCAGCACCCGCGGGACAGCGTACAATGAGCAGTTCTTC
>NA|NA|TRBV5-6|TRBJ2-7
CASSLQGGSYEQYF
TGTGCCAGCAGCTTACAGGGGGGGTCCTACGAGCAGTACTTC
>NA|TRBD2|TRBV4-3|TRBJ2-1
CASSQEASGGLSSYNEQFF
TGCGCCAGCAGCCAAGAAGCGAGCGGGGGCCTGAGCTCCTACAATGAGCAGTTCTTC
>NA|TRBD2|TRBV5-4|TRBJ2-5
CASSFGGGGETQYF
TGTGCCAGCAGCTTCGGGGGCGGGGGGGAGACCCAGTACTTC
>NA|NA|TRBV9|TRBJ2-3
CASSGGGPSRTQYF
TGTGCCAGCAGCGGTGGGGGCCCCTCCCGAACGCAGTATTTT
>once|NA|TRBV7-2|TRBJ1-1
CASSLYQGASPEAFF
TGTGCCAGCAGCTTATATCAAGGGGCGTCCCCTGAAGCTTTCTTT
>NA|NA|TRBV30|TRBJ1-2
CAWTNHISVPGVYRPELNYGYTF
NA
>NA|TRBD1|TRBV11-3|TRBJ1-3
CASSRTGISGNTIYF
TGTGCCAGCAGCCGGACAGGGATTTCTGGAAACACCATATATTTT
>NA|NA|TRBV11-3|TRBJ1-2
CASSSGKGGYTF
TGTGCCAGCAGCTCGGGAAAAGGCGGCTACACCTTC
>NA|NA|TRBV7-3|TRBJ1-6
CASSLRGQSNSPLHF
TGTGCCAGCAGCTTAAGGGGCCAGAGCAATTCACCCCTCCACTTT
>NA|NA|TRBV5-8|TRBJ2-1
CASSQPGGQRYNEQFF
TGTGCCAGCAGCCAGCCCGGAGGACAGCGTTACAATGAGCAGTTCTTC
>NA|TRBD2|TRBV4-2|TRBJ2-2
CASERSGGAAGELFF
TGTGCCAGCGAAAGAAGCGGGGGGGCCGCCGGGGAGCTGTTTTTT
>once|NA|TRBV5-6|TRBJ2-3
CASSLNRVEYTQYF
TGTGCCAGCAGCTTGAACAGGGTAGAATATACGCAGTATTTT
>NA|NA|TRBV4-1|TRBJ2-7
CASSPPSVGLHYEQYF
TGCGCCAGCAGCCCACCCAGCGTCGGACTCCACTACGAGCAGTACTTC
>NA|NA|TRBV15|TRBJ1-1
CATSSRTVEAFF
TGTGCCACCAGCAGCCGGACAGTCGAAGCTTTCTTT
>NA|NA|TRBV4-3|TRBJ2-7
CASSQDGQGFNEQYF
TGCGCCAGCAGCCAAGATGGGCAGGGGTTTAACGAGCAGTACTTC
>NA|NA|TRBV5-1|TRBJ1-1
CASSFGSGNTEAFF
TGCGCCAGCAGCTTTGGGTCAGGGAACACTGAAGCTTTCTTT
>NA|NA|TRBV15|TRBJ1-5
CATSTGGTRGNQPQHF
TGTGCCACCAGCACAGGCGGGACCCGCGGCAATCAGCCCCAGCATTTT
>NA|TRBD1|TRBV4-1|TRBJ2-3
CASSLLSGTGTDTQYF
TGCGCCAGCAGCCTCTTATCGGGGACAGGGACCGATACGCAGTATTTT
>NA|NA|TRBV11-3|TRBJ2-7
CASSLGANYEQYF
TGTGCCAGCAGCTTAGGGGCCAACTACGAGCAGTACTTC
>NA|NA|TRBV18|TRBJ2-1
CASSRGGGMNEQFF
TGTGCCAGCTCACGGGGGGGCGGGATGAATGAGCAGTTCTTC
>NA|NA|TRBV7-2|TRBJ1-2
CASSLVYAESYGYTF
TGTGCCAGCAGCTTAGTATATGCCGAGTCCTATGGCTACACCTTC
>NA|TRBD2|TRBV4-2|TRBJ2-3
CASSQATSGEVDTQYF
TGTGCCAGCAGCCAAGCGACTAGCGGGGAAGTAGATACGCAGTATTTT
>NA|NA|TRBV19|TRBJ1-3
CASSNPTVSGNTIYF
TGTGCCAGTAGTAATCCAACGGTCTCTGGAAACACCATATATTTT
>NA|TRBD1|TRBV29-1|TRBJ1-2
CSVEGPTGEYGYTF
TGCAGCGTTGAGGGTCCGACAGGGGAGTATGGCTACACCTTC
>NA|TRBD2|TRBV27|TRBJ2-3
CASSLGLAGGLPDTQYF
TGTGCCAGCAGTTTAGGGCTAGCGGGGGGTTTACCAGATACGCAGTATTTT
>NA|TRBD2|TRBV7-3|TRBJ2-1
CASSLVGLAAPREQFF
TGTGCCAGCAGCTTAGTGGGACTAGCAGCCCCTAGGGAGCAGTTCTTC
>few|NA|TRBV19|TRBJ1-6
CASRGPSNSPLHF
TGTGCCAGTAGGGGGCCCTCTAATTCACCCCTCCACTTT
>NA|NA|TRBV5-8|TRBJ1-4
CASSREGLRAEKLFF
TGTGCCAGCAGCCGTGAGGGACTGCGAGCGGAAAAACTGTTTTTT
>NA|NA|TRBV20-1|TRBJ1-1
CSASGEAFF
TGCAGTGCTTCAGGGGAGGCTTTCTTT
>NA|TRBD1|TRBV5-1|TRBJ2-5
CASSSYRGSETQYF
TGCGCCAGCAGCAGTTACAGGGGGTCAGAGACCCAGTACTTC
>NA|NA|TRBV11-1|TRBJ1-4
CASSSRQDFDEKLFF
TGTGCCAGCAGCTCCAGACAGGATTTTGATGAAAAACTGTTTTTT
>NA|TRBD1|TRBV9|TRBJ2-2
CASSPRGAGGADGELFF
TGTGCCAGCAGCCCTAGAGGGGCAGGGGGCGCCGACGGGGAGCTGTTTTTT
>NA|NA|TRBV5-1|TRBJ1-6
CASSFGEGSSYNSPLHF
TGCGCCAGCAGCTTCGGGGAAGGGAGCTCCTATAATTCACCCCTCCACTTT
>NA|TRBD1|TRBV7-3|TRBJ2-1
CASSLTEKDREWDNEQFF
TGTGCCAGCAGCTTAACCGAGAAGGACAGGGAATGGGACAATGAGCAGTTCTTC
>NA|TRBD1|TRBV6-5|TRBJ1-1
CASSYQLGTGAFF
TGTGCCAGCAGTTACCAGTTGGGGACAGGAGCTTTCTTT
>NA|TRBD1|TRBV5-6|TRBJ1-2
CASRKYPDREYGYTF
TGTGCCAGCAGGAAATACCCAGACAGGGAATATGGCTACACCTTC
>NA|NA|TRBV5-1|TRBJ2-3
CASSLEGPADTQYF
TGCGCCAGCAGCTTGGAGGGGCCGGCGGATACGCAGTATTTT
>NA|NA|TRBV9|TRBJ1-6
CASSVDDNFSPLHF
TGTGCCAGCAGCGTAGACGACAATTTTTCACCCCTCCACTTT
>NA|NA|TRBV27|TRBJ2-5
CASRKKTGGIQETQYF
TGTGCCAGCCGGAAAAAGACAGGAGGCATCCAAGAGACCCAGTACTTC
>NA|TRBD1|TRBV19|TRBJ2-2
CASSGGQGADTGELFF
TGTGCCAGTAGTGGGGGACAGGGGGCGGACACCGGGGAGCTGTTTTTT
>NA|NA|TRBV11-3|TRBJ2-7
CASSLGGAAYEQYF
TGTGCCAGCAGCTTAGGTGGGGCTGCCTACGAGCAGTACTTC
>NA|TRBD1|TRBV2|TRBJ1-2
CASLDRDLPGGGYTF
TGTGCCAGCCTGGACAGGGACCTCCCGGGCGGAGGCTACACCTTC
>NA|NA|TRBV19|TRBJ1-2
CATLETYNYGYTF
TGTGCCACCCTCGAGACTTATAACTATGGCTACACCTTC
>NA|TRBD1|TRBV4-1|TRBJ2-7
CASSQVSGQLYEQYF
TGCGCCAGCAGCCAAGTATCGGGACAGCTCTACGAGCAGTACTTC
>NA|TRBD2|TRBV4-2|TRBJ2-2
CASSQVGGGLGGELFF
TGTGCCAGCAGCCAAGTGGGGGGGGGATTAGGCGGGGAGCTGTTTTTT
>few|TRBD2|TRBV6-6|TRBJ2-3
CASSYSGTTPQYF
TGTGCCAGCAGTTACTCAGGGACTACTCCGCAGTATTTT
>NA|NA|TRBV6-1|TRBJ1-2
CASSDQAGIYGYTF
TGTGCCAGCAGTGACCAGGCAGGGATTTATGGCTACACCTTC
>NA|NA|TRBV6-6|TRBJ1-5
CASTRETNQPQHF
TGTGCCAGTACCCGGGAGACAAATCAGCCCCAGCATTTT
>NA|NA|TRBV9|TRBJ2-1
CASSVWYRARYNEQFF
TGTGCCAGCAGCGTATGGTACAGGGCACGTTACAATGAGCAGTTCTTC
>NA|NA|TRBV11-2|TRBJ1-1
CASSLERGNTEAFF
TGTGCCAGCAGCTTAGAACGGGGGAACACTGAAGCTTTCTTT